The rows below give T cell receptor beta chains drawn from one sample of a study of beta chain features in type 1 diabetes. TCRdb's copy holds only in-frame clones and misses some; the assay was immunoSEQ multiplex PCR. Seen here are a few hundred thousand clones, over 10% observed once, and the top ten hold 0.0095% to 0.011%. The sequencing sample was made of naive CD4+ T cells from blood. The receptors stem from a woman aged 18 to 35 with type 1 diabetes. Each CDR3 is given with its conserved first and last residue. The order of the fields is clone size, V gene, J gene, CDR3 length, D gene, CDR3 DNA, CDR3 protein. D genes are given only for firm matches. The size of a clone is reported for some rows only, either as once, few or many, or as a class for expanded clones.

>.|TRBV9|TRBJ1-4|12|.
TGTGCCAGCAGCGGGAGTTATGAAAAACTGTTTTTT
CASSGSYEKLFF
>once|TRBV7-2|TRBJ2-5|11|.
TGTGCCAGCGCAAACAGGGAGACCCAGTACTTC
CASANRETQYF
>.|TRBV5-1|TRBJ2-7|13|TRBD1
TGCGCCAGCGCCGGACAGGGTGGCGACGAGCAGTACTTC
CASAGQGGDEQYF
>.|TRBV5-4|TRBJ1-2|14|TRBD1
TGTGCCAGCAGCTTATGGGACAGGTCCTATGGCTACACCTTC
CASSLWDRSYGYTF
>.|TRBV7-2|TRBJ1-2|16|.
TGTGCCAGCAGCTCTTACGACAGAGTCGTCAGTTATGGCTACACCTTC
CASSSYDRVVSYGYTF
>.|TRBV2|TRBJ2-7|12|.
TGTGCCAGCAGTGCCCTTGCCTACGAGCAGTACTTC
CASSALAYEQYF
>.|TRBV19|TRBJ1-1|11|.
TGTGCCAGTAGTGCGATCACTGAAGCTTTCTTT
CASSAITEAFF
>few|TRBV7-9|TRBJ2-2|14|.
TGTGCCAGCAGCCTGGCAACGAACACCGGGGAGCTGTTTTTT
CASSLATNTGELFF
>few|TRBV9|TRBJ2-2|13|.
TGTGCCAGCAGAAACGGTAACACCGGGGAGCTGTTTTTT
CASRNGNTGELFF
>few|TRBV14|TRBJ1-2|11|.
TGTGCCACCCGGGGGGCGAAAGGCTACACCTTC
CATRGAKGYTF
>few|TRBV2|TRBJ1-2|14|.
TGTGCCAGCAGTGAAGCTACAGGGCACTATGGCTACACCTTC
CASSEATGHYGYTF
>few|TRBV11-3|TRBJ1-1|15|TRBD1
TGTGCCAGCAGCACCGGGACAGCTGAATCGCCGGCCGCTTTCTTT
CASSTGTAESPAAFF
>few|TRBV30|TRBJ1-4|14|.
TGTGCCTGGGACAAGGGGGCAACTAATGAAAAACTGTTTTTT
CAWDKGATNEKLFF
>.|TRBV5-1|TRBJ2-5|17|.
TGCGCCAGCAGCTTCGTCCTGGCGGGCGGGGTCGTCGAGACCCAGTACTTC
CASSFVLAGGVVETQYF
>few|TRBV6-5|TRBJ2-1|15|.
TGTGCCAGCAGAGGAACTGGGAGCTCCTACAATGAGCAGTTCTTC
CASRGTGSSYNEQFF
>.|TRBV9|TRBJ2-2|14|TRBD1
TGTGCCAGCAGCGTGGCAACAGGGGTCGGGGAGCTGTTTTTT
CASSVATGVGELFF